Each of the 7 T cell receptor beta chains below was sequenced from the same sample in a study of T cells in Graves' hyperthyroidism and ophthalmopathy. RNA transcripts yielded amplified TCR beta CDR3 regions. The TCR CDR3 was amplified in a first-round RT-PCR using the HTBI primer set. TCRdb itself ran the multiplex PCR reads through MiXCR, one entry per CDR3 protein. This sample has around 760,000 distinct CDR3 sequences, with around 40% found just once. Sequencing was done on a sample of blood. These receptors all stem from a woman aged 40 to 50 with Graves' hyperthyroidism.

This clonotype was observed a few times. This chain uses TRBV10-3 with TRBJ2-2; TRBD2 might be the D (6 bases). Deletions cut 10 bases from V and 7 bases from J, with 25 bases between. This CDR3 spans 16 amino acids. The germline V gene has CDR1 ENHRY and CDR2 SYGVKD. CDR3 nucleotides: TGTGCCACCAAGACGTTACTGCCGATGGAGGGCGGGGAGCTGTTTTTT. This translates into CATKTLLPMEGGELFF.

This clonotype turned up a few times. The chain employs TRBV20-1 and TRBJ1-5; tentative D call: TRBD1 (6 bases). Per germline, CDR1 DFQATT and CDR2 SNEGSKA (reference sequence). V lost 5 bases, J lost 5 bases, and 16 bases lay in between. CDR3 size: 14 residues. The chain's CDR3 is CSAPTGGWDQPQHF. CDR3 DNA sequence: TGCAGTGCTCCTACGGGGGGCTGGGATCAGCCCCAGCATTTT.

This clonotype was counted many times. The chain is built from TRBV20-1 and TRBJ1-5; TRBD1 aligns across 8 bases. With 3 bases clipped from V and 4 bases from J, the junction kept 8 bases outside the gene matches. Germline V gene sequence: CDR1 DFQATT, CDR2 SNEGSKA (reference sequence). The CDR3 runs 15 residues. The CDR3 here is CSASQDTGGNQPQHF. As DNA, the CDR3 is TGCAGTGCTAGCCAGGATACAGGGGGAAATCAGCCCCAGCATTTT.

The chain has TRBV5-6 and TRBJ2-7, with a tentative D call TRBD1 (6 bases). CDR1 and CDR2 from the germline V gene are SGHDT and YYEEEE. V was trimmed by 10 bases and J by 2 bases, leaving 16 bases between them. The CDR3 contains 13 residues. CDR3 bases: TGTGCCTGGACCAGGGGAAACACCTACGAGCAGTACTTC. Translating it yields CAWTRGNTYEQYF.

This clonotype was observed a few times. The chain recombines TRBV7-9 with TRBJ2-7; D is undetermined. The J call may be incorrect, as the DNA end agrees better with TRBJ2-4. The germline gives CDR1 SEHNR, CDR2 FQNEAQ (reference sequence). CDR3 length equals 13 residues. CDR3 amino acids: CASSLTVNHIQYF. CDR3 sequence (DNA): TGTGCCAGCAGCTTAACGGTCAACCACATTCAGTACTTC.

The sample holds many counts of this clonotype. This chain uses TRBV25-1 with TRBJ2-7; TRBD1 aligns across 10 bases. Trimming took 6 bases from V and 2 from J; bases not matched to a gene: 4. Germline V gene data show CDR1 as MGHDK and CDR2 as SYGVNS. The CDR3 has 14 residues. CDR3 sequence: CASSRTGGPYEQYF. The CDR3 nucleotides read TGTGCCAGCAGCCGGACAGGGGGGCCCTACGAGCAGTACTTC.

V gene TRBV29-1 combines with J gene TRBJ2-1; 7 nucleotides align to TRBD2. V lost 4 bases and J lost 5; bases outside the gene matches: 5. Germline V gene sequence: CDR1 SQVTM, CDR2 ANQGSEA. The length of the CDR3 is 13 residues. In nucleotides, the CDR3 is TGCAGCGTTGGGGAGGGCGGACACAATGAGCAGTTCTTC. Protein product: CSVGEGGHNEQFF.